A single sample gave rise to the 28 T cell receptor beta chains below, sequenced in a study of CD8 T cells in ankylosing spondylitis. Study findings and constraints: Ankylosing spondylitis blood appeared to be characterized by a TCR beta motif of about 8 highly homologous variants.

Their antigens remain unidentified. MiXCR, applied by TCRdb to the 5' RACE reads, yields one record per CDR3 protein. Seen here are around 390,000 distinct CDR3 sequences, around 22% observed once, and the top ten hold less than 20%. The specimen was blood, either unsorted or a sorted T cell fraction (not recorded which). The receptor source for this set is a male donor with ankylosing spondylitis.

The chain joins TRBV20-1 to TRBJ2-7; 9 nucleotides match TRBD1. CDR3 size: 14 residues. V gave up 7 bases and J gave up 0 bases; unmatched junction bases: 7. In germline, CDR1 is DFQATT, CDR2 SNEGSKA (reference sequence). CDR3 amino acids: CSGGQGSSSYEQYF. The CDR3 DNA sequence: TGCAGTGGCGGACAGGGGTCGAGCTCCTACGAGCAGTACTTC.

The chain carries TRBV12-5 and TRBJ2-1, with a possible D match to TRBD1 (6 bases). Germline CDR1 and CDR2: LGHNT and FRNRAP. V was trimmed by 6 bases and J by 2 bases, leaving 11 bases between them. The CDR3 loop spans 14 amino acids. Here the CDR3 DNA reads TGTGCTAGTGGACCCGGGACACCCTACAATGAGCAGTTCTTC. It is translated as CASGPGTPYNEQFF.

The chain uses TRBV14 and TRBJ1-4; 9 positions match TRBD1. This CDR3 has 15 residues. V lost 5 bases, J lost 8 bases, and 9 bases stayed unmatched. Looked up from germline, CDR1 is SGHDN and CDR2 is FVKESK. The CDR3, as DNA: TGTGCCAGCAGCGCCCGCACAGGGGGCGCGGAAAAACTGTTTTTT. Its translation: CASSARTGGAEKLFF.

This sequence joins TRBV7-9 and TRBJ1-3; perhaps TRBD1 as D (5 bases). Looked up from germline, CDR1 is SEHNR and CDR2 is FQNEAQ (reference sequence). The CDR3 sequence is 16 residues long. V was shortened by 6 bases and J by 0 bases, with 15 bases between the two germline ends. The CDR3 reads CASSRGGRSSGNTIYF. The CDR3 coding sequence is TGTGCCAGCAGTCGCGGGGGTAGAAGCTCTGGAAACACCATATATTTT.

This clonotype has at least ten counts. This rearrangement joins TRBV28 to TRBJ2-1; D remains unclear. Germline V gives CDR1 MDHEN, CDR2 SYDVKM. Trimming removed 6 bases from V and 0 bases from J, with 3 bases in between. The CDR3 runs to 12 residues. The DNA of the CDR3 is TGTGCCAGCAGGAGCTCCTACAATGAGCAGTTCTTC. Its translation is CASRSSYNEQFF.

The rearrangement links TRBV7-2 to TRBJ1-2, with D possibly TRBD1 on 5 matching bases. From germline, CDR1 is SGHTA and CDR2 FQGNSA. V was cut by 0 bases and J by 3 bases, with 11 bases left in between. The CDR3 consists of 15 residues. DNA for the CDR3: TGTGCCAGCAGCTTAGCACCGAGAGGGGACTATGGCTACACCTTC. Protein product: CASSLAPRGDYGYTF.

This clonotype was found a few times. V gene TRBV7-2 combines with J gene TRBJ1-6; TRBD1 matches at 7 bases. J lost 9 bases, V lost 4 bases, and 6 bases had no gene match. The CDR3 spans 14 residues. Germline CDR1 is SGHTA and CDR2 is FQGNSA. CDR3 in amino acids: CASSWDSLVSPLHF. The CDR3 nucleotides read TGTGCCAGCAGCTGGGACAGCCTCGTTTCACCCCTCCACTTT.

This chain links TRBV19 with TRBJ2-1; either TRBD1 or TRBD2 may fit D (5 bases each). This CDR3 region has 14 residues. V was clipped by 7 bases and J by 6 bases, with 16 bases between them. Germline lookup yields CDR1 LNHDA and CDR2 SQIVND (reference sequence). CDR3 coding DNA: TGTGCCAGTAATAATGTCGGGGCGGGCAATGAGCAGTTCTTC. As protein: CASNNVGAGNEQFF. The complete variable domain, with remaining parts taken from reference TRBV19 and TRBJ2-1, reads DGGITQSPKYLFRKEGQNVTLSCEQNLNHDAMYWYRQDPGQGLRLIYYSQIVNDFQKGDIAEGYSVSREKKESFPLTVTSAQKNPTAFYLCASNNVGAGNEQFFGPGTRLTVL.

This rearrangement joins TRBV28 to TRBJ2-2, with 14 bases lining up with TRBD2. Germline V gene lookup returns CDR1 MDHEN and CDR2 SYDVKM. The CDR3 is made up of 18 amino acids. The V and J ends lost 5 bases and 5 bases, in that order; junction bases with no gene match: 10. CDR3 DNA: TGTGCCAGCAGTCCAATAGGACTAGCGGGAGGAGAGACCGGGGAGCTGTTTTTT. This gives the protein CASSPIGLAGGETGELFF.

This chain joins TRBV19 and TRBJ2-1; 7 nucleotides match TRBD2. This CDR3 is built from 13 residues. From germline, CDR1 is LNHDA and CDR2 SQIVND (reference sequence). V trimming: 4 bases; J trimming: 4 bases; junction bases outside the gene matches: 1. The CDR3 protein is CASSRAGYNEQFF. Here the CDR3 DNA reads TGTGCCAGTAGTAGAGCGGGATACAATGAGCAGTTCTTC.

V gene TRBV7-9 combines with J gene TRBJ2-3; D not certain. In germline, CDR1 is SEHNR, CDR2 FQNEAQ (reference sequence). V dropped 2 bases and J dropped 4 bases, with 7 bases sitting between them. This CDR3 region has 13 residues. CDR3 residues: CASSLYVSDTQYF. The CDR3 nucleotides are TGTGCCAGCAGCTTATACGTCTCAGATACGCAGTATTTT.

This clonotype was detected only a few times. The chain links TRBV20-1 to TRBJ1-1; D is perhaps TRBD1 (5 bases). Germline V gives CDR1 DFQATT, CDR2 SNEGSKA (reference sequence). CDR3 length: 13 amino acids. V was shortened by 7 bases and J by 4 bases, with 16 bases between the two germline ends. The CDR3 bases are TGCAGTGGGTCCCAGGGTTTGGGCACTGAAGCTTTCTTT. This sequence encodes CSGSQGLGTEAFF.

This clonotype came up a few times. CDR3 residues: CASSRGPGMMRGEQYF. The DNA for the CDR3 is TGCGCCAGCAGCCGAGGTCCCGGGATGATGAGGGGCGAGCAGTACTTC. This chain links TRBV5-1 with TRBJ2-7; either TRBD1 or TRBD2 may fit D (5 bases each). CDR3 length: 16 amino acids. V lost 4 bases and J 6 bases, leaving 23 bases between the germline ends. Looked up from germline, CDR1 is SGHRS and CDR2 is YFSETQ.

This clonotype was found many times. The V and J genes are TRBV20-1 and TRBJ2-3; weak D call: TRBD1 (7 bases). CDR3 size: 17 residues. Germline V gene lookup returns CDR1 DFQATT and CDR2 SNEGSKA (reference sequence). The V end lost 3 bases, the J end lost 4 bases, and 23 bases lay between the germline ends. The CDR3 nucleotides read TGCAGTGCTAGGACAGGGATACGGGACTGGCGGGCAGATACGCAGTATTTT. Protein: CSARTGIRDWRADTQYF.

This clonotype was detected many times. The V gene is TRBV24-1, the J gene TRBJ2-7; 7 bases line up with TRBD2. The CDR3 runs 14 residues. Germline V lookup: CDR1 KGHDR, CDR2 SFDVKD. With 7 bases clipped from V and 2 bases from J, the junction kept 7 bases outside the gene matches. The chain's CDR3 is CATSGGGEAYEQYF. DNA for the CDR3: TGTGCCACCAGCGGGGGAGGGGAGGCCTACGAGCAGTACTTC.

This clonotype was counted at least ten times. CDR3 loop: CSVLQGPGQTYEQYF. For the CDR3, the DNA is TGCAGCGTTCTGCAAGGACCGGGACAGACCTACGAGCAGTACTTC. This rearrangement joins TRBV29-1 to TRBJ2-7, with 7 bases identical to TRBD1. The length of the CDR3 is 15 residues. Trimming took 5 bases from V and 2 from J; bases not matched to a gene: 12. Germline CDR1 SQVTM, CDR2 ANQGSEA.

The table lists this clonotype with a few counts. The J gene is TRBJ2-3, the V gene TRBV4-1; tentatively, D is TRBD2 (6 bases). The CDR3 spans 16 residues. Germline assignment: CDR1 MGHRA and CDR2 YSYEKL. The V end lost 2 bases, the J end lost 2 bases, and 14 bases lay between the germline ends. CDR3 sequence (DNA): TGCGCCAGCAGCCAAAGAGCAGAGCGGGCCACAGATACGCAGTATTTT. Protein product: CASSQRAERATDTQYF.

This clonotype has ten or more counts. The chain uses TRBV20-1 and TRBJ2-7; D may match TRBD1 or TRBD2 (5 bases each). There are 14 residues in the CDR3. With 2 bases removed from V and 2 bases from J, the gap between germline ends came to 13 bases. CDR1 DFQATT and CDR2 SNEGSKA come from the germline V gene (reference sequence). The CDR3 loop reads CSARSLRGAYEQYF. CDR3 coding DNA: TGCAGTGCTAGATCCCTCAGAGGGGCCTACGAGCAGTACTTC.

This clonotype was seen only a few times. This chain connects TRBV20-1 to TRBJ2-1; D is tentatively TRBD1 or TRBD2 (5 bases each). The CDR3 totals 15 residues. V was cut by 4 bases and J by 6 bases, with 19 bases left in between. CDR1 is DFQATT, CDR2 SNEGSKA, per germline (reference sequence). Written as DNA, the CDR3 is TGCAGTGCTAAGGGTGGGAGTCCAGGGTCCAATGAGCAGTTCTTC. This encodes CSAKGGSPGSNEQFF.

Only a few counts were recorded for this clonotype. A much bigger clone sits one base away, suggesting this may be a read error. V and J are TRBV7-3 and TRBJ2-3; D possibly corresponds to TRBD2 (6 bases). Germline CDR1 SGHTA, CDR2 FQGTGA. The CDR3 extends over 15 amino acids. DNA for the CDR3: TGTGCCAGCAGCCCAAGGGGAGGCGGCACAGATATGCAGTATTTT. This codes for CASSPRGGGTDMQYF.

The sample holds a few counts of this clonotype. The J gene is TRBJ2-3, the V gene TRBV11-3, with unresolved D. Germline V gene lookup returns CDR1 SGHNT and CDR2 YENEEA. Trimming removed 5 bases at V and 0 bases at J, with 12 bases between. The CDR3 covers 15 residues. CDR3 sequence reads: CASSPQPTSTDTQYF. The CDR3 nucleotides are TGTGCCAGCAGCCCTCAGCCGACGAGCACAGATACGCAGTATTTT.

This clonotype occurred once. CDR3 DNA: TGTGCCAGCAGCTTAACGGGTGAGCCCCGGTTGGGCTACACCTTC. Translating gives CASSLTGEPRLGYTF. V and J are TRBV7-3 and TRBJ1-2; no clear D. From germline, CDR1 is SGHTA and CDR2 FQGTGA. The CDR3 loop spans 15 amino acids. Trimming took off 0 bases at V and 8 bases at J, with 16 bases between the two ends.

The rearrangement uses TRBV18 and TRBJ2-1; D is unclear. The CDR3 consists of 15 residues. Germline assignment: CDR1 KGHSH and CDR2 LQKENI. The V and J ends lost 6 bases and 0 bases respectively, with 12 bases between them. DNA of the CDR3: TGTGCCAGCTCTCACGGACGGAGCTCCTACAATGAGCAGTTCTTC. Its translation is CASSHGRSSYNEQFF. Combining the CDR3 with reference TRBV18 and TRBJ2-1 gives the whole variable domain NAGVMQNPRHLVRRRGQEARLRCSPMKGHSHVYWYRQLPEEGLKFMVYLQKENIIDESGMPKERFSAEFPKEGPSILRIQQVVRGDSAAYFCASSHGRSSYNEQFFGPGTRLTVL.

This clonotype has a single count. This chain links TRBV6-1 with TRBJ1-2; 9 positions agree with TRBD1. Germline-derived CDR1 and CDR2 are MNHNS and SASEGT. Trimming cost V 6 bases and J 7 bases; bases outside gene matches: 9. This CDR3 has 14 amino acids. CDR3 bases: TGTGCCAGCAGAAGGACAGGGGTTAGGGCTGGCTACACCTTC. Its translation is CASRRTGVRAGYTF.

The chain is built from TRBV11-2 and TRBJ2-1; 9 nucleotides align to TRBD2. Per the germline V gene, CDR1 is SGHAT and CDR2 is FQNNGV. The CDR3 loop spans 16 amino acids. With V trimmed by 4 bases and J by 4 bases, 8 bases remained unmatched. The CDR3 DNA is TGTGCCAGCAGCTGGAGCTGGCGGGGGGGTTACAATGAGCAGTTCTTC. This encodes CASSWSWRGGYNEQFF.

This clonotype was counted ten times or more. The chain uses TRBV25-1 and TRBJ2-2, with D unresolved. The CDR3 runs to 13 residues. Per the germline V gene, CDR1 is MGHDK and CDR2 is SYGVNS. V lost 2 bases and J 4 bases, leaving 5 bases between the germline ends. The CDR3 nucleotides read TGTGCCAGCAGTGAAGGCGGCACCGGGGAGCTGTTTTTT. Translated, it gives CASSEGGTGELFF.

CDR3 loop: CSARDGASGRDEQFF. The CDR3, as DNA: TGCAGTGCTAGAGATGGTGCTAGCGGCCGGGATGAGCAGTTCTTC. The chain has TRBV20-1 and TRBJ2-1; 7 bases match TRBD2. Germline values: CDR1 DFQATT, CDR2 SNEGSKA (reference sequence). After removal of 0 bases from V and 8 bases from J, the junction contained 10 bases not matched to a gene. CDR3 length: 15 residues.

The chain couples TRBV5-1 to TRBJ1-2; 8 bases align to TRBD1. The V and J ends lost 4 bases and 8 bases, in that order; junction bases with no gene match: 7. The CDR3 loop spans 13 amino acids. The germline V gene encodes CDR1 SGHRS and CDR2 YFSETQ. The CDR3 sequence: CASSTGQVMGYTF. CDR3 DNA: TGCGCCAGCAGCACGGGACAGGTTATGGGCTACACCTTC.